This T cell receptor (beta chain) was sequenced during a study of T cell responses to AZD1222 COVID-19 vaccine. The CDR3 length is 17 residues. The germline CDR1 and CDR2 sequences are KGHDR and SFDVKD. The V and J ends lost 2 bases and 5 bases respectively, with 20 bases between them. Generated by immunoSEQ multiplex PCR, the TCRdb table keeps only in-frame clones and is missing some. The data show more than 70,000 clones, with roughly 90% seen just once and roughly 4.2% held by the top ten. The material sequenced was peripheral blood, taken on day 0 of AZD1222 vaccination. The chain recombines TRBV24-1 with TRBJ1-1, with TRBD1 as a possible D gene (5 bases). The receptor's source is an adult in good health. The CDR3 is CATSDSPNWGRATEAFF. In DNA form, the CDR3 reads TGTGCCACCAGTGATTCCCCCAATTGGGGGAGGGCTACTGAAGCTTTCTTT.